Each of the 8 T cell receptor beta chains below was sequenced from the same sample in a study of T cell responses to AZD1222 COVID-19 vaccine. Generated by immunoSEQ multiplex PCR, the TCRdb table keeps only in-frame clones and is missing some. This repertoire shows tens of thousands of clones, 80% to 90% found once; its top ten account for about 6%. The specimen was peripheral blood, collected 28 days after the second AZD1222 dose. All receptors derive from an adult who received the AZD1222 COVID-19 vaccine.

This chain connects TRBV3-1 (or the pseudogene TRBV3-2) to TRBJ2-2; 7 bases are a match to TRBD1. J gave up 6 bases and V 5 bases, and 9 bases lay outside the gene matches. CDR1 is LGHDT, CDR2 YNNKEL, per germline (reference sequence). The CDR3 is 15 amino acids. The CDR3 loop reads CASSLHRQGAGELFF. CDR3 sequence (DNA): TGTGCCAGCAGCTTGCATAGACAGGGCGCCGGGGAGCTGTTTTTT.

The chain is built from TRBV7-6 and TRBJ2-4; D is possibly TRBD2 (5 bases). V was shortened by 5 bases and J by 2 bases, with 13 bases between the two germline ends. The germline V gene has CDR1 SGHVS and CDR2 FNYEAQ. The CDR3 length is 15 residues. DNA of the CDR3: TGTGCCAGCAGCCCTCGCGGGCGGCCCAAAAACATTCAGTACTTC. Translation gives CASSPRGRPKNIQYF.

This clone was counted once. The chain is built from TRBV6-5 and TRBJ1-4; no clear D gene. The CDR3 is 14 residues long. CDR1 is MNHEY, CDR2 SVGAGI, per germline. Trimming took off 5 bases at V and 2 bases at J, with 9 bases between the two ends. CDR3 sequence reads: CASSSIRTNEKLFF. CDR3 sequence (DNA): TGTGCCAGCAGTAGTATAAGGACTAATGAAAAACTGTTTTTT.

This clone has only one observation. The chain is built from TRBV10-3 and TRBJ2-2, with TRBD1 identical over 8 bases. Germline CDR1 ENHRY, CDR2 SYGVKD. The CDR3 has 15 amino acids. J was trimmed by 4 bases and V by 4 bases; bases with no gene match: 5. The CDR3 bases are TGTGCCATCAGTGCGGCAGGGGGCGGCACCGGGGAGCTGTTTTTT. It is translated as CAISAAGGGTGELFF.

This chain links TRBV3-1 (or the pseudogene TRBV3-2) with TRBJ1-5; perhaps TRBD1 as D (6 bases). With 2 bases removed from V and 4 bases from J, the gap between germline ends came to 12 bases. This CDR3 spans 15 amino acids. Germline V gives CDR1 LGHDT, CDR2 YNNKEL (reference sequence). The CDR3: CASSQTYGQNQPQHF. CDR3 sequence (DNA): TGTGCCAGCAGCCAAACCTATGGACAGAATCAGCCCCAGCATTTT.

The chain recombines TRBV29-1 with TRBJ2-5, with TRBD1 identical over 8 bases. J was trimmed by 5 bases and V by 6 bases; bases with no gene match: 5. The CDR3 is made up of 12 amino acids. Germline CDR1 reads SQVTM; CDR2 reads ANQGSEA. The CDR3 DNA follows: TGCAGCGTCACAGGGGGTAGCGAGACCCAGTACTTC. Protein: CSVTGGSETQYF.

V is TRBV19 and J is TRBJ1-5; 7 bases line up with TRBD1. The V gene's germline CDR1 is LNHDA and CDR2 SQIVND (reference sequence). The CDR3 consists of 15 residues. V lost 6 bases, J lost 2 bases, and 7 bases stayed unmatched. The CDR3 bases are TGTGCCAGTAGCCTAATTACAGGGGGCAATCAGCCCCAGCATTTT. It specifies CASSLITGGNQPQHF.

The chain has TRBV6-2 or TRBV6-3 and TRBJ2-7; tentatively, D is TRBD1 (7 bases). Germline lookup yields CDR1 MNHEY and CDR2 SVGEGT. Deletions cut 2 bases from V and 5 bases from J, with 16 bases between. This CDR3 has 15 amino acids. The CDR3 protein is CASSYLQGPGDEQYF. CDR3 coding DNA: TGTGCCAGCAGTTACCTACAGGGGCCGGGGGACGAGCAGTACTTC.